This record covers a single TCR beta chain. This clonotype was seen at least ten times. Its recognized antigen is unknown. No base-level quality is on record; no much larger clone is a single base apart. This entry is derived from a study of T cell repertoires in cytomegalovirus infection (dated by TCRdb to the late 2010s). At the level of the whole study: Alongside well-studied HLA-B-restricted epitopes, the peptide stimulations were aimed at recently identified HLA-C-restricted CMV epitopes, whose presentation resists viral immunomodulation. Donor HLA type was relevant to the analysis, as public TCR beta signatures indicated carriage of CMV infection together with the matching HLA type.

The sample was run on an Illumina HiSeq 1500. Clones were called with MiXCR by TCRdb after fastp trimmed the public reads at Q25, and only in-frame beta chains were retained. Entries are consolidated by CDR3 protein sequence, retaining the most common genes and DNA. The sample records approximately 910,000 distinct CDR3 sequences, around 32% of which are singletons. In total, the top ten clones hold roughly 12% of the sample. On the study overall, not on this receptor specifically: In both this cohort and an independent cohort of some 380 donors, the cumulative frequency of public TCR beta family members distinguished carriers of CMV infection plus the relevant HLA type. The ex vivo response was dominated by HLA-C-restricted CMV-specific TCR beta clonotypes, and the single most frequent clonotype in two of eight donors was supplied by these HLA-C-restricted clonotypes.

The V end loses 3 bases and the J end loses 7 bases, and a stretch of 7 bases separates them. Based on the germline V gene, the CDR1 and CDR2 sequences are SGHTA and FQGNSA. Measured from the cysteine to the phenylalanine, the CDR3 is 13 residues long. The read is trimmed to its CDR3 DNA, 39 bases read in frame from base 1. The sample's treatment or condition label, in plain terms: in vitro stimulation with specific CMV peptide epitopes to enrich CMV-specific T cells. This specimen was cultured CD8+ T cells from PBMCs, taken from culture after CMV antigen stimulation. Rearrangement joined TRBV7-2 to TRBJ1-6; no D segment can be confidently identified. This TCR was sampled from a human donor in good health (CMV status not recorded). Some clones in this sample may be carry-over from other donors' samples. The base sequence is TGTGCCAGCAGCTTTACAGCAAATTCACCCCTCCACTTT. This sequence encodes CASSFTANSPLHF.